This T cell receptor beta chain was found in a study of PD-1 blockade in mismatch repair-deficient tumors. TCRdb keeps only in-frame clones here, not all; method: immunoSEQ multiplex PCR. The sample holds some 100,000 clones, 82% seen once. This TCR came from an adult with mismatch repair-deficient cancer. The source material was peripheral blood, sampled approximately 8 months after starting pembrolizumab.

The CDR3 DNA is TGTGCCAGCAGCTTAGGGTCCAGGGTAGTTATAGAAACTGAAGCTTTCTTT. This encodes CASSLGSRVVIETEAFF. The chain is built from TRBV11-2 and TRBJ1-1, with D possibly being TRBD1 (5 bases). The CDR3 runs to 17 residues. The V end was cut by 1 base, the J end by 5 bases, with 20 bases between. Germline-derived CDR1 and CDR2 are SGHAT and FQNNGV. Looking up the rest from reference TRBV11-2 and TRBJ1-1 gives the full variable domain: EAGVAQSPRYKIIEKRQSVAFWCNPISGHATLYWYQQILGQGPKLLIQFQNNGVVDDSQLPKDRFSAERLKGVDSTLKIQPAKLEDSAVYLCASSLGSRVVIETEAFFGQGTRLTVV.